This TCR beta chain was retrieved from a study of lymphopenia after photon versus proton radiotherapy. Broader study findings: Proton therapy kept repertoires fairly stable, unlike photons, which gained effector/memory cells. Post-nadir diversity loss with photons came from oligoclonal expansion, particularly CD8+ Temra cells.

Concerning this clone: Its antigen remains unidentified.

Libraries were prepared by immunoSEQ multiplex PCR; TCRdb keeps only in-frame clonotypes and omits some of them. The profile shows 20,000 to 25,000 clones, 85% to 95% of them singletons. The V gene's germline CDR1 is SEHNR and CDR2 FQNEAQ (reference sequence). This CDR3 contains 14 residues. V trimming: 5 bases; J trimming: 6 bases; junction bases outside the gene matches: 4. The sequenced sample was peripheral blood, obtained from a patient treated with proton-based radiotherapy. This TCR was recovered from a woman in her sixties or seventies with pancreatic cancer. Some clones in this sample may be carry-over from other donors' samples. The rearrangement links TRBV7-9 to TRBJ1-5; 10 nucleotides align to TRBD1. CDR3: CASSLGTGVQPQHF. DNA of the CDR3: TGTGCCAGCAGCCTAGGGACAGGGGTTCAGCCCCAGCATTTT.